This T cell receptor (beta chain) comes out of a study of T cells in Graves' hyperthyroidism and ophthalmopathy (dated by TCRdb to the late 2010s). Describing the broader study: Peripheral blood was sampled at the time of initial diagnosis, prior to any treatment. Prospective prediction of ophthalmopathy was tested in an independent validation cohort consisting of some 20 hyperthyroidism patients and some 17 patients who later progressed to ophthalmopathy. In addition, the study compared T-cell repertoires in thyroid tissue and in blood from about 6 Graves' hyperthyroidism patients. For training and testing, the 100 or so patients in the discovery cohort were randomly divided in a 7:3 ratio. TCR V-J signatures able to tell the groups apart were searched for in a discovery cohort of 95 to 100 patients, of whom under 45 had Graves' ophthalmopathy and roughly 59 had stable Graves' hyperthyroidism. Following sampling, methimazole starting at 30 mg daily was given to hyperthyroidism patients, and high-dose intravenous methylprednisolone was given to ophthalmopathy patients. According to the paper, TCR Vbeta CDR3 sequencing was carried out on 135 peripheral blood samples, which came from 40 to 45 ophthalmopathy, 75 or so hyperthyroidism and approximately 17 progressor patients.

This clonotype was seen repeatedly, ten times or more. The antigen it recognizes is unknown. Base qualities were left out, and no much larger clone turns up one base away. The TCR beta CDR3 regions were amplified from the RNA transcripts. The TCR CDR3 was subjected to a first round of RT-PCR using the HTBI primer set and the Qiagen OneStep RT-PCR kit. Libraries were constructed in a second round of multiplex PCR, after which size selection and purification were performed. Paired-end sequencing of the libraries was performed with 100 bp reads on an Illumina HiSeq2000. Per the authors' processing: SOAPnuke was used to process the raw data, with reads discarded if the reads contained adapters or uncalled bases, had a mean Phred below 15, or lacked an exact constant-primer or identifier match. High-quality paired reads were merged with COPE v1.2.5, and unique nucleotide sequences were defined as clonotypes. MiTCR v1.1 was used to align the clonotypes against IMGT TRBV, TRBD and TRBJ reference segments. The analysis included only V-J combinations with a frequency above 0.0001, which together covered approximately 99% of the repertoires. A TCS score was defined as the ratio of F50 (clonal expansion) to E x V (chaos), with BLOSUM62-based TCRdist applied between CDR3 peptides within each V-J. Welch's t-statistics and random forest reduced some 510 V-J features to roughly 13, which were used in a naive Bayes classifier (R e1071). TCRdb ran its own pipeline on the public reads, namely fastp trimming at Q25 and MiXCR clone calling, and kept in-frame beta chains. Rows matching on CDR3 protein sequence are summarized as one entry with the most common DNA and genes. TCRdb's processing, not the study's, gives the V and J calls here. The sample table holds hundreds of thousands of distinct CDR3 sequences, of which around 15% were seen once. Of the sample, 10% falls within the top ten clones.

A patient counted as having stable Graves' hyperthyroidism if no progression to ophthalmopathy occurred over 18 months of follow-up. Hyperthyroidism patients were aged 18 to 65 years and newly diagnosed, with disease duration of less than 2 months. Any patient with an uncontrolled infection, another autoimmune disease, pregnancy or lactation was excluded. Clinical symptoms, serum thyroxine and TRAb, thyroid ultrasound, and orbital computed tomography formed the basis for the diagnoses. Ficoll-Paque density gradient centrifugation was used to isolate PBMCs from around 9.1 ml of fresh peripheral blood. Trizol reagent was used to extract total RNA, and RNA quality was then checked on an Agilent 2100 Bioanalyzer. General study outcomes and caveats: Ophthalmopathy was separated from stable hyperthyroidism by a 13 V-J signature model, with around 88% sensitivity and about 84% specificity obtained in cross-validation and 80%/75% obtained in testing. In validation, the model predicted progression to ophthalmopathy a median of approximately 6.3 months before onset, with 65% to 71% sensitivity and roughly 72% specificity. No statistical method was used to fix the sample size in advance, and group allocation was not hidden from the investigators. Most expanded thyroid clonotypes (frequency above 0.001) were also found in blood, which suggests that blood repertoires may mirror thyroid immune responses.

Reading the germline V gene (reference sequence) gives CDR1 DFQATT and CDR2 SNEGSKA. The trim is 1 base for V and 15 bases for J, with a gap of 19 bases between the germline ends. From the cysteine through the phenylalanine, the CDR3 covers 13 amino acids. The entry retains the CDR3 DNA only, 39 bases that are in frame from base 1. What was sequenced was blood. This chain joins TRBV20-1 to TRBJ1-5; the D segment could be TRBD1, given 5 matching bases. The source is a woman aged 18-29 years with Graves' hyperthyroidism. The CDR3 reads CSARAISGGPWHF. The DNA reads TGCAGTGCTAGAGCGATTAGCGGGGGTCCTTGGCATTTT.